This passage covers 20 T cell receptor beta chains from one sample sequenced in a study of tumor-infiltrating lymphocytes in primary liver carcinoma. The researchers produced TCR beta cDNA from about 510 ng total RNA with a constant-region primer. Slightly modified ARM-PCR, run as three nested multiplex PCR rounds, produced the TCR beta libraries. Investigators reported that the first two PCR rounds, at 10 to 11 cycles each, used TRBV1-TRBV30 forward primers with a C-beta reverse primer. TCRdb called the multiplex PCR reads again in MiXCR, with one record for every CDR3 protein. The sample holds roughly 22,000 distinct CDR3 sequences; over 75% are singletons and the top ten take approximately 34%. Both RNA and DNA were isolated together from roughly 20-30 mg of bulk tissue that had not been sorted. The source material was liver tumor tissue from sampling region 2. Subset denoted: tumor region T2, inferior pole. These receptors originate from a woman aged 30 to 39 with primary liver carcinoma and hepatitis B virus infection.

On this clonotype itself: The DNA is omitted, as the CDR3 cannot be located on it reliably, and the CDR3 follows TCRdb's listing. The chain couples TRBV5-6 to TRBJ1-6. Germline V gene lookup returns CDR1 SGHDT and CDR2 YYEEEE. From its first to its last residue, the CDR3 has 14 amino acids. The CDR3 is CASSLVALGSVHHF.

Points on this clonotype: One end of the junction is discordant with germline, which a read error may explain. CDR3 residues: CASSVTNGGSYNEQFF. CDR3 DNA: TGTGCAAGCAGTGTCACTAACGGAGGTTCCTACAATGAGCAGTTCTTC. V and J are TRBV6-5 and TRBJ2-1; D perhaps matches TRBD2 (5 bases). The germline gives CDR1 MNHEY, CDR2 SVGAGI. The CDR3 is 16 amino acids.

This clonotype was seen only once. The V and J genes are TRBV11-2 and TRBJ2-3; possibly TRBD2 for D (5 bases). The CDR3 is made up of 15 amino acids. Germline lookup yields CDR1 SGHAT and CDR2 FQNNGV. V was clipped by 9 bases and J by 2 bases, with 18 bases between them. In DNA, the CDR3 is TGTGCCAGTAGCATAGTAGCGAGAAACACAGATACGCAGTATTTT. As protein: CASSIVARNTDTQYF. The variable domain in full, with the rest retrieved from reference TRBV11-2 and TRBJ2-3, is EAGVAQSPRYKIIEKRQSVAFWCNPISGHATLYWYQQILGQGPKLLIQFQNNGVVDDSQLPKDRFSAERLKGVDSTLKIQPAKLEDSAVYLCASSIVARNTDTQYFGPGTRLTVL.

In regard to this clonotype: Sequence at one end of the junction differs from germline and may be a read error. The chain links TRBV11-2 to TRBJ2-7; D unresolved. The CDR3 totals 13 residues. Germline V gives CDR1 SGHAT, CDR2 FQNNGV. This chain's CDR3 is CARSLGSNHEHYF. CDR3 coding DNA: TGTGCCCGCAGCTTAGGCTCAAACCACGAGCATTACTTC.

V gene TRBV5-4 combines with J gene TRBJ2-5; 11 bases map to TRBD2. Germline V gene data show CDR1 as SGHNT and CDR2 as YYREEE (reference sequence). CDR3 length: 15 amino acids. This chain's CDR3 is CVSNFGTSGQETQYF. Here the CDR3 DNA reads TGTGTCAGTAACTTTGGGACTAGCGGACAAGAGACCCAGTACTTC.

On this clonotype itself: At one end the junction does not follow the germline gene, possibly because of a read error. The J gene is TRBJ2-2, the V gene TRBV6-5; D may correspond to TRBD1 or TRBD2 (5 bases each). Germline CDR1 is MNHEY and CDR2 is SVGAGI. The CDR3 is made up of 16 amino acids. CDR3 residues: CASSYLGPANTGELFF. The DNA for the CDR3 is TGTGCCAGCAGTTACCTGGGACCCGCGAACACAGGGGAGCTGTTTTTT.

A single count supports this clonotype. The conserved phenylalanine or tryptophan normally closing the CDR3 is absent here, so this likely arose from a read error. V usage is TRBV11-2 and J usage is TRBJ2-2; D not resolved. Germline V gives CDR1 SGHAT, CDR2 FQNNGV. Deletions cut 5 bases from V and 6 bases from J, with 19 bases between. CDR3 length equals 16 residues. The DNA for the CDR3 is TGTGCCAGCAGCCCCGATCCCCAATTGAATGCCGGGGAGCTGTTTTCT. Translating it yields CASSPDPQLNAGELFS.

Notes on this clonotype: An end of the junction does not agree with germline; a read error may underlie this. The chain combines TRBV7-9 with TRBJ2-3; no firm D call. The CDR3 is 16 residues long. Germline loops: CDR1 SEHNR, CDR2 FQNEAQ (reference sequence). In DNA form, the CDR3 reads TGTGCCAGCAGCTCGGCGCGAAGGGTTAGCACAGATGCGCAGTATTTT. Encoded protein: CASSSARRVSTDAQYF.

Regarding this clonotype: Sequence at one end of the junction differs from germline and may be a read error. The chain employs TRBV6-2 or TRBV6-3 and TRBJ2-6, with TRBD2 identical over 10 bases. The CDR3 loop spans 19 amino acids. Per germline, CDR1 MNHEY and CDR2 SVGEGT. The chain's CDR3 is CASQDPLAGGYGGADVLTF. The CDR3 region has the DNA TGTGCCAGCCAAGACCCCTTAGCGGGAGGTTATGGTGGGGCCGACGTCCTGACTTTC.

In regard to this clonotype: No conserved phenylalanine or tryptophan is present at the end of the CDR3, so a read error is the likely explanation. The CDR3 protein is CASSLDLAGGMQFV. The CDR3 DNA follows: TGTGCCAGCAGCTTAGATTTAGCGGGAGGGATGCAGTTCGTC. The V call is TRBV7-9, the J call TRBJ2-1; 11 nucleotides align to TRBD2. The CDR3 is 14 residues long. The V gene end was trimmed by 1 base and the J gene end by 12 bases; junction bases not matched to a gene: 5. Germline CDR1 is SEHNR and CDR2 is FQNEAQ (reference sequence).

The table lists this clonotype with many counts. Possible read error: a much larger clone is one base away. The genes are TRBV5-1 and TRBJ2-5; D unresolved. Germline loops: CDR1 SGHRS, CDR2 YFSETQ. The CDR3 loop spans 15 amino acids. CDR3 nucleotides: TGCGCCAGCAGCTTCAACGGTCCCCCGCAAGAGATCCAGTACTTC. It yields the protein CASSFNGPPQEIQYF.

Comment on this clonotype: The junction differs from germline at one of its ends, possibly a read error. The CDR3 reads CVSSTRDRGRKRLSNTEAFF. For the CDR3, the DNA is TGTGTCAGCAGCACTCGGGACAGGGGGCGCAAGAGGTTGAGTAACACTGAAGCTTTCTTT. This chain uses TRBV11-2 with TRBJ1-1, with 12 bases identical to TRBD1. The germline V gene encodes CDR1 SGHAT and CDR2 FQNNGV. CDR3 size: 20 residues.

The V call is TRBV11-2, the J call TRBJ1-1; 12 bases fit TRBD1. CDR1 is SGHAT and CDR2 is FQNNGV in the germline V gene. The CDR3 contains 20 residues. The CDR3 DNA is TGTACTAGTAGCGCTCGGGACAGGGGGCGCAAGAGGTGGAGTAACACTGAAGCTTTCTTT. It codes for CTSSARDRGRKRWSNTEAFF.

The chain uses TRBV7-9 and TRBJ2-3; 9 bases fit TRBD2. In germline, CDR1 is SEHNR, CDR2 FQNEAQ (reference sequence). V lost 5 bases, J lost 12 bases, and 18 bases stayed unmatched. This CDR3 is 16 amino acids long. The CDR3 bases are TGTGCCAGCAGCCTATTAGTAGCGGGAGCCACAGTTACACAGTATTTT. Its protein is CASSLLVAGATVTQYF.

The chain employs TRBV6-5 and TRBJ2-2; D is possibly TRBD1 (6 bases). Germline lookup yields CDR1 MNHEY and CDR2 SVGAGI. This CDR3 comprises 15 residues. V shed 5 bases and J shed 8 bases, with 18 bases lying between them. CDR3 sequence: CASSPRTEFAGELFF. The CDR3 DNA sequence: TGTGCCAGCAGTCCGCGGACAGAGTTCGCTGGGGAGCTGTTTTTT.

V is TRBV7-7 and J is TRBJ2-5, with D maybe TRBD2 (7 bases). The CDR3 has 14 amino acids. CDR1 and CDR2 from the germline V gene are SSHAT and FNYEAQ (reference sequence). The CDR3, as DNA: TGTACTAGTAGCTTAGCCGGGGGGCGAGAGACCCAGTACTTC. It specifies CTSSLAGGRETQYF.

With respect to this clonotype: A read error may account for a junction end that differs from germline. CDR3 in amino acids: CASNLIRVRLNEASF. CDR3 DNA sequence: TGTGCCAGCAACTTAATAAGAGTGAGGTTAAATGAAGCTTCCTTT. The rearrangement joins TRBV11-2 to TRBJ1-1; D gene ambiguous. There are 15 residues in the CDR3. Germline V lookup: CDR1 SGHAT, CDR2 FQNNGV.

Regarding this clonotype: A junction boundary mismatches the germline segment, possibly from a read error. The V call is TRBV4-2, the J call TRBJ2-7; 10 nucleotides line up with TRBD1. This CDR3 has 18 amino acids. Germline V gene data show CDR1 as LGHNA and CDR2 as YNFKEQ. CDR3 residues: CASSQEHIGQGGPREQYF. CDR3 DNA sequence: TGTGCCAGCAGTCAGGAACACATAGGACAGGGGGGACCGCGCGAGCAGTATTTC.

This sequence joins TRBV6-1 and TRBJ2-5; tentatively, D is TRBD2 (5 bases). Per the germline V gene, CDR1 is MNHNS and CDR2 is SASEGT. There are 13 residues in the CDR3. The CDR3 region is CVSSGGTREPQYF. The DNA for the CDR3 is TGTGTAAGCAGTGGCGGTACGAGGGAGCCCCAGTACTTC.

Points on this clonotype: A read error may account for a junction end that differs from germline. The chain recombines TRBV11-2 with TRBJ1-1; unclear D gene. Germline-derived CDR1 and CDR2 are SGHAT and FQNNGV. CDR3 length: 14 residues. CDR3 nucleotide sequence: TGTGCCAGCATCTTATTGTGGGCCGGCACTGAATCTTTCTTT. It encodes CASILLWAGTESFF.